The T cell receptor beta chain described here comes from a study of T cells after yellow fever vaccination (dated 2019 in TCRdb). For the study in its entirety: The SMART-Seq v4 Ultra Low Input RNA kit was used to prepare libraries from fractions with low cell numbers. Blood was collected at multiple timepoints before and after primary and secondary immunization, and bulk PBMC replicates and cell subsets were isolated. To track T-cell clones before and after primary and booster YFV17D yellow fever vaccination, bulk TCR alpha and beta repertoires were sequenced longitudinally. The cohort comprised two healthy male donors, one aged 18 to 29 and one aged 30 to 40 years. Paper-wide results and their limitations: The secondary T-cell response was found to be weaker but faster than the primary response, with a peak reached on day 5 rather than on day 15. Because the study included only a couple of donors, the extent to which the findings can be generalized is limited. Because abundant contaminating clonotypes from the bulk population could be contained in FACS-sorted repertoires, computational filtering was required. A small share of clonotypes was detected in both CD4 and CD8 compartments, with the overlap likely arising from convergent recombination. After the booster, most clones that had expanded after primary vaccination were detected again (nearly 97% of CD4 and 88% of CD8), suggesting broad maintenance of memory.

The intended sense of this specimen's treatment or condition label: live attenuated yellow fever vaccine strain. PBMCs were isolated from peripheral blood using a standard Ficoll-Paque protocol. Dynabeads CD4 and CD8 positive selection kits were used to isolate CD4 and CD8 T-cell fractions. RNA was extracted with TriZol from bulk PBMCs, CD4 and CD8 fractions, and dextramer-positive and dextramer-negative fractions. TCR cDNA was made using 5'RACE template switching, a step that added a universal primer site and unique molecular identifiers. cDNA synthesis was primed from both the TCR alpha and TCR beta constant segments. Library amplification used two PCR steps, and the second PCR step added sample barcodes and sequencing adapters. Sequencing of libraries was performed on Illumina HiSeq 2500 (2x100 bp) or NovaSeq (2x150 bp). For the original study's pipeline: MIGEC handled demultiplexing of reads and collapsing into UMI consensus sequences, while MiXCR performed V(D)J alignment. Vaccine-responding clonotypes were defined with edgeR using replicate PBMC samples, requiring FDR below 0.01 and a log2 fold change above 5 up to day 15. Bulk clonotypes were assigned CD4 or CD8 identity according to which sequenced CD4 or CD8 repertoire held them at higher abundance. Through fastp at Q25 and MiXCR, TCRdb rebuilt clones from the public reads, retaining in-frame beta chains. Rows with one shared CDR3 protein collapse into an entry with the most common genes and DNA. TCRdb assigned the V and J calls; the authors' analysis was not used. The sample contains almost 70,000 distinct CDR3 sequences, around 6.2% of them found a single time. The ten largest clonotypes hold about 2% of the sample.

Counted from cysteine to phenylalanine, this CDR3 has 16 amino acids. Only the CDR3 DNA stays, 48 bases, in frame from base 1. CDR1 and CDR2 are read off the germline V gene as LGHNA and YNFKEQ. V is cut back by 3 bases and J by 3 bases, with 7 bases in the junction unmatched. This clonotype was observed many times. Its cognate antigen has yet to be identified. No qualities accompany the bases; no much larger clone lies one base away. This specimen consisted of CD4+ T cells sorted from PBMCs, obtained more than 13 days after the first yellow fever vaccination. The chain joins TRBV4-2 to TRBJ2-1, with 8 bases aligning to TRBD2. This receptor was identified in a young man who received the YFV17D yellow fever vaccine. CDR3 sequence: CASSHGDTSGYNEQFF. The DNA reads TGTGCCAGCAGCCATGGCGATACTAGCGGCTACAATGAGCAGTTCTTC.